This T cell receptor (beta chain) is drawn from a study of T-cell memory formation after mild COVID-19. This CDR3 is built from 17 residues. V was cut by 4 bases and J by 0 bases, with 13 bases left in between. CDR1 and CDR2 from the germline V gene are SGHAT and FQNNGV. A single record per CDR3 protein comes from TCRdb applying MiXCR to the 5' RACE reads. The sample holds around 390,000 distinct CDR3 sequences, roughly 15% seen once. This clonotype was sampled from a man aged 18 to 30 who had mild COVID-19 (a few samples of this study predate the infection). Cell type and time point are not known. The sequenced material came from PBMCs or a T cell subset sorted from them (not recorded which). The chain joins TRBV11-2 to TRBJ2-6; D is tentatively TRBD1 or TRBD2 (5 bases each). CDR3 sequence: CASSWGRGFSGANVLTF. The DNA of the CDR3 is TGTGCCAGCAGCTGGGGCCGGGGTTTCTCTGGGGCCAACGTCCTGACTTTC.